This section outlines one T cell receptor (beta chain) sequence together with its context. This clonotype was seen more than once but under ten times. This receptor's antigen is unknown. There are no base qualities to consult, and no much larger clone falls within one base. All donors were healthy Caucasians. Three pairs of female monozygotic twins, all aged roughly 18 to 30 years, made up the twin cohort. The RNA used for TCR libraries was isolated from peripheral blood mononuclear cells. These data belong to a study of identical twins (TCRdb year 2016). Regarding the study in general: The study deep-sequenced TCR alpha and beta repertoires from monozygotic twins, unrelated adults of various ages and cord blood to test whether fetal clonotypes persist. Replicate twin experiments were performed at different times using different library preparation protocols to rule out contamination.

Trimming takes 3 bases from V and 10 bases from J, and the germline ends sit 13 bases apart. The CDR3 contains 13 residues, cysteine and phenylalanine counted. Just the 39-base CDR3 DNA is kept, in frame starting at base 1. General conclusions and limits of the study: Out-of-frame TCR alpha sharing in monozygotic twins was systematically underestimated by recombination models, whereas sharing between unrelated individuals was in agreement with the recombination models. Excess twin sharing in beta out-of-frame sequences was weaker because fewer shared sequences lowered the signal-to-noise ratio. Because the same donors could not be followed over many years, conclusions were based on cross-sectional statistical analysis. Compared with coincidental sharing between unrelated individuals, out-of-frame TCR alpha sequences shared between twins had an excess of sequences with low generation probability. Fewer insertions were carried by abundant cord blood beta clonotypes, a similar but weaker trend appeared in young adult naive repertoires, and no such trend appeared in memory repertoires. Zero-insertion analyses could be partly confounded by invariant T cells such as MAIT and iNKT, although diverse VJ usage argued against such confounding for most clonotypes.

The library was obtained by 5' RACE. The sequencer listed for this sample is Illumina HiSeq 2000. Template switching added a universal primer binding site, and the final cDNA carried a unique molecular identifier that allowed TCR cDNA molecules to be counted accurately. Specific primers in the conserved constant-segment region were used to synthesize first-strand cDNA for the TCR alpha and beta chains. Each cDNA library was double barcoded, with a SMART-Mk sample barcode plus Illumina barcodes, to control for contamination. TruSeq adapter sequences and Illumina sample barcodes were added in two successive PCR steps. The TCR alpha and beta cDNA libraries were sequenced on the Illumina HiSeq platform using custom primers. The paper's data handling went like this. Raw reads were processed with MiGEC to extract unique molecular identifiers, and MiXCR was used to determine CDR3 positions. For each individual, recombination models were inferred using an EM algorithm with the repgenHMM and IGoR tools. Shared clonotype analysis was performed with the tcR package in R, normalizing sharing by the product of cloneset sizes. Out-of-frame nonproductive sequences were analyzed to study raw recombination free of thymic and clonal selection effects. Clones were called with MiXCR by TCRdb after fastp trimmed the public reads at Q25, and only in-frame beta chains were retained. Records with the same CDR3 protein are collapsed into one entry carrying the most frequent genes and DNA. V and J calls and clone size were set by TCRdb, not the authors. The sample table holds fewer than 900,000 distinct CDR3 sequences, of which roughly 20% were seen once. Around 4.5% of the sample comes from the top ten.

These data were also reused for a study on T cells expressing NK-cell markers. Per the second study: About 8 donors provided sorted CD3+CD56+NKG2C+, CD3+CD56+NKG2C- and CD3+CD56-NKG2C+ T-cell subsets, whose TCR beta-chain repertoires were profiled. Among the eight sequenced donors, only one was HCMV-seronegative, while the other seven were HCMV-seropositive. To restrict sorting to alphabetaTCR-expressing T cells, an anti-gammadeltaTCR antibody was added in several experiments. In several donors, the dominant CD3+CD56+NKG2C+ clonotypes were found to rank among the top 10 CD8+ clonotypes and to make up about 1.0-7.5% of CD8+ T cells. Those dominant clonotypes were again the most abundant among CD3+CD56-NKG2C+ cells in several donors, at about 28.3-60.1%. Whether the expanded NKG2C-expressing T cell clones were specific for HCMV antigens was left unclear. Randomly selected healthy volunteers, three men and five women, were used as the eight sequenced donors. HCMV-specific IgG was detected in serum with a commercial ELISA kit to determine HCMV serostatus. For about 6 donors, bulk peripheral blood T-cell repertoires were additionally sequenced from unsorted PBMC. MIGEC handled demultiplexing of the reads and grouping by UMI, while MiTCR was used to assemble and quantify clonotypes. Only TCR cDNA sequences supported by at least two reads were kept to exclude erroneous sequences. The tcR package was used for downstream repertoire analysis, and clonotypes were matched across fractions by CDR3 nucleotide sequence plus V segment. Antigen specificity was annotated against VDJdb with VDJmatch, allowing one amino acid substitution in CDR3.

Sequencing was done on a sample of PBMCs. This clonotype was obtained from a young woman in good health. The sequence joins TRBV12-3 or TRBV12-4 to TRBJ2-1; the D gene lacks a confident call. The encoded CDR3 is CASSLFGAEEQFF. DNA sequence: TGTGCCAGCAGTTTGTTCGGAGCCGAGGAGCAGTTCTTC.